This entry describes one TCR beta chain. The CDR3 is made up of 15 amino acids. Germline-derived CDR1 and CDR2 are MDHEN and SYDVKM. V trimming: 6 bases; J trimming: 7 bases; junction bases outside the gene matches: 11. The data were obtained in a study of blood T cell repertoires in COVID-19. Study-wide background: The analysed material was cDNA or gDNA that came from T cells, B-cell-depleted T cells, or PBMCs.

Authors' methods: Estimation of nucleated cell counts relied on the amplification of reference gene primers. This table comes from immunoSEQ multiplex PCR, and its TCRdb copy is limited to in-frame clones, with some not included. The DNA was the basis for D and trimming; V, J and clone size are from that table. The data hold tens of thousands of clones, with 88% observed a single time. What was sequenced was peripheral blood. The V gene is TRBV28, the J gene TRBJ2-7, with TRBD1 matching over 11 bases. This TCR came from an older man with acute or convalescent COVID-19. CDR3 protein: CASSSRTGGVGEQYF. The CDR3 DNA reads TGTGCCAGCAGCTCGAGGACAGGGGGCGTGGGAGAGCAGTACTTC.